A single sample is the source of the 14 T cell receptor beta chains below, sequenced in a study of blood T cell repertoires in COVID-19. Sequencing used immunoSEQ multiplex PCR; TCRdb keeps in-frame clones, though not all of them. The table lists around 52,000 clones, more than 75% of them singletons. Source material: peripheral blood. All receptors derive from a woman older than 75 with acute or convalescent COVID-19.

This chain connects TRBV28 to TRBJ1-4; D may be TRBD1 (5 bases). CDR3 size: 15 residues. V gave up 3 bases and J gave up 0 bases, with 8 bases separating them. Per germline, CDR1 MDHEN and CDR2 SYDVKM. CDR3: CASSLTAATNEKLFF. Here the CDR3 DNA reads TGTGCCAGCAGTTTGACAGCAGCAACTAATGAAAAACTGTTTTTT.

This rearrangement joins TRBV27 to TRBJ2-1; tentatively, D is TRBD1 (5 bases). Trimming shortened V by 2 bases and J by 8 bases, and 10 bases separated the two germline ends. Germline V CDR1 and CDR2: MNHEY, SMNVEV (reference sequence). The CDR3 covers 13 residues. The CDR3 loop is CASSLGVGDEQFF. The CDR3 coding sequence is TGTGCCAGCAGTTTAGGAGTAGGGGATGAGCAGTTCTTC.

DNA of the CDR3: TGTGCCAGCAGCTTCAGGGTCTCTGGGGCCAACGTCCTGACTTTC. Translation: CASSFRVSGANVLTF. The chain couples TRBV11-1 to TRBJ2-6; TRBD1 is a possible D gene (5 bases). Between the trimmed V and J ends, which lost 3 bases and 0 bases, there was a span of 6 bases. This CDR3 has 15 residues. The germline gives CDR1 SGHAT, CDR2 FQDESV (reference sequence).

Here the CDR3 DNA reads TGTGCCAGCAGTTTAAGCGGGAGCGGCGAGCAGTACTTC. Amino acid sequence: CASSLSGSGEQYF. The chain combines TRBV12-3 or TRBV12-4 with TRBJ2-7; TRBD2 aligns across 8 bases. The CDR3 runs to 13 residues. Trimming removed 2 bases from V and 6 bases from J; junction bases left unmatched: 3.

The chain is built from TRBV5-1 and TRBJ1-2; the D is unclear. The CDR3 is 14 amino acids. Germline CDR1 SGHRS, CDR2 YFSETQ. V was trimmed by 4 bases and J by 2 bases, leaving 12 bases between them. This CDR3 is CASSTGSPNYGYTF. The CDR3 DNA reads as TGCGCCAGCAGCACGGGGTCCCCGAACTATGGCTACACCTTC.

This clone was recorded only once. The V and J genes are TRBV5-1 and TRBJ1-2, with TRBD1 identical over 8 bases. This CDR3 region has 15 residues. Germline V CDR1 and CDR2: SGHRS, YFSETQ. V lost 4 bases to trimming and J lost 8 bases; unmatched junction nucleotides: 13. The CDR3, as DNA: TGCGCCAGCAGCCTCTTATCAGGGGGCGAATTAGGCTACACCTTC. Translating it yields CASSLLSGGELGYTF.

The chain employs TRBV3-1 (or the pseudogene TRBV3-2) and TRBJ1-1, with 7 nucleotides matching TRBD1. The CDR3 length is 14 residues. Germline-derived CDR1 and CDR2 are LGHDT and YNNKEL (reference sequence). Unmatched junction bases numbered 5, after V lost 1 base and J lost 6 bases. CDR3 sequence: CASSQGWDSPEAFF. The CDR3 nucleotides are TGTGCCAGCAGCCAAGGCTGGGACAGCCCTGAAGCTTTCTTT.

This CDR3 reads CASSFGNEQYF. CDR3 DNA sequence: TGTGCCAGCAGCTTCGGGAACGAGCAGTACTTC. The V call is TRBV5-6, the J call TRBJ2-7, with a weak D call TRBD2 (5 bases). The ends were cut back, 2 bases at V and 5 bases at J, with 5 bases in the middle. The CDR3 runs 11 residues. Germline V gene lookup returns CDR1 SGHDT and CDR2 YYEEEE.

Remarks on this clone: Distinct nucleotide sequences in the sample also encode this CDR3. The J gene is TRBJ2-7, the V gene TRBV7-9; 10 nucleotides align to TRBD2. This CDR3 has 15 residues. The ends lost 5 bases at V and 3 bases at J; junction bases unmatched: 7. Germline lookup yields CDR1 SEHNR and CDR2 FQNEAQ (reference sequence). The CDR3 is CASSGLAGGRYEQYF. The CDR3, as DNA: TGTGCCAGCAGCGGGTTAGCGGGGGGCCGCTACGAGCAGTACTTC.

The J gene is TRBJ1-3, the V gene TRBV5-5; weak D call: TRBD1 (6 bases). The CDR3 runs to 17 residues. V was pared by 3 bases and J by 3 bases, with 19 bases between. Germline loops: CDR1 SGHKS, CDR2 YYEKEE (reference sequence). Written as DNA, the CDR3 is TGTGCCAGCAGCTCGATCGTCCCAGGGGCGGGTGGAAACACCATATATTTT. Its translation is CASSSIVPGAGGNTIYF.

The chain uses TRBV27 and TRBJ1-6; the match to TRBD1 covers 7 bases. There are 16 residues in the CDR3. CDR1 MNHEY and CDR2 SMNVEV come from the germline V gene (reference sequence). Trimming cost V 2 bases and J 5 bases; bases outside gene matches: 6. Here the CDR3 DNA reads TGTGCCAGCAGTTTAACAGGGGTCTCTCATAATTCACCCCTCCACTTT. As protein: CASSLTGVSHNSPLHF.

On this clone: A much more abundant neighbour one base away suggests this may be a read error. Other DNA sequences within the sample encode an identical CDR3. The rearrangement joins TRBV7-9 to TRBJ2-5; D is perhaps TRBD2 (5 bases). The CDR3 is 17 amino acids. Germline CDR1 SEHNR, CDR2 FQNEAQ (reference sequence). The ends were cut back, 1 base at V and 2 bases at J, with 17 bases in the middle. The CDR3 loop is CASSLGVGMVAQETQYF. The CDR3 region has the DNA TGTGCCAGCAGCTTAGGGGTCGGGATGGTTGCTCAAGAGACCCAGTACTTC.

This chain connects TRBV3-1 (or the pseudogene TRBV3-2) to TRBJ2-7; perhaps TRBD2 as D (6 bases). Germline V gene lookup returns CDR1 LGHDT and CDR2 YNNKEL (reference sequence). CDR3 length: 13 amino acids. The germline V and J ends were trimmed by 3 bases and 0 bases, with 6 bases remaining between them. The CDR3 DNA sequence: TGTGCCAGCAGCCACGGGAGCTCCTACGAGCAGTACTTC. Its translation is CASSHGSSYEQYF.

The CDR3 reads CASSFGQGGTEAFF. The CDR3 DNA follows: TGTGCCAGCAGCTTTGGACAGGGAGGGACTGAAGCTTTCTTT. The J gene is TRBJ1-1, the V gene TRBV11-2; TRBD1 matches 8 bases. V was pared by 3 bases and J by 5 bases, with 5 bases of the junction left unmatched. CDR3 length: 14 amino acids. From germline, CDR1 is SGHAT and CDR2 FQNNGV.